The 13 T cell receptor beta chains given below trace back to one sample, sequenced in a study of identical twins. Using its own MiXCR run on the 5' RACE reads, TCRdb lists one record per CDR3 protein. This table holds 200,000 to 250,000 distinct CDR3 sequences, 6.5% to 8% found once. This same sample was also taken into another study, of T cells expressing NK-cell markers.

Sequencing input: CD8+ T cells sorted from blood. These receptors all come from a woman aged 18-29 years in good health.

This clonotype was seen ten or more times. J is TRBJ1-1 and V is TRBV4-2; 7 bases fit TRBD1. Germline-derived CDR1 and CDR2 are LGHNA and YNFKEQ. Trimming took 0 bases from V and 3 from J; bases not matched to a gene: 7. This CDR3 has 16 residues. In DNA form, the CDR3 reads TGTGCCAGCAGCCAAGAGGGTGACAGGGTTCACACTGAAGCTTTCTTT. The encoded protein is CASSQEGDRVHTEAFF.

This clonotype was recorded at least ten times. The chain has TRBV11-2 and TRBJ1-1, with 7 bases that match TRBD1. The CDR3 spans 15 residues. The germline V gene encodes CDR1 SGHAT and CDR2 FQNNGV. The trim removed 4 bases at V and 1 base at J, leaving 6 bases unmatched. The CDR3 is CASSSPQGTNTEAFF. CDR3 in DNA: TGTGCCAGCAGCTCACCACAGGGGACGAACACTGAAGCTTTCTTT.

The CDR3 DNA reads TGTGCCATAGGGACAGGGCTGGGAGGAGAGCAGTTCTTC. Translated: CAIGTGLGGEQFF. The chain employs TRBV2 and TRBJ2-1; 9 bases agree with TRBD1. The junction had 11 bases not matched to a gene; V was cut back by 10 bases and J by 10 bases. Germline CDR1 reads SNHLY; CDR2 reads FYNNEI. The CDR3 is made up of 13 amino acids. The variable domain in full, with the rest retrieved from reference TRBV2 and TRBJ2-1, is EPEVTQTPSHQVTQMGQEVILRCVPISNHLYFYWYRQILGQKVEFLVSFYNNEISEKSEIFDDQFSVERPDGSNFTLKIRSTKLEDSAMYFCAIGTGLGGEQFFGPGTRLTVL.

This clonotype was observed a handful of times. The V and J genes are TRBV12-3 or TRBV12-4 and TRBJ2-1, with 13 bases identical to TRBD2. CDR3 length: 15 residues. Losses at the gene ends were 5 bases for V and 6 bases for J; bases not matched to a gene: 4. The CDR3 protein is CASSMGLAGPNEQFF. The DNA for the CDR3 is TGTGCCAGCAGTATGGGACTAGCGGGGCCCAATGAGCAGTTCTTC.

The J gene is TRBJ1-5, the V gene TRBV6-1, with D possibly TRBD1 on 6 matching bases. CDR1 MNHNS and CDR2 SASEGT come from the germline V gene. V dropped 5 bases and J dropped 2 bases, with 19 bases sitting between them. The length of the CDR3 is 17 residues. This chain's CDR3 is CASSTIVDRMGNQPQHF. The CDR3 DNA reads TGTGCCAGCAGTACGATAGTAGACAGGATGGGCAATCAGCCCCAGCATTTT.

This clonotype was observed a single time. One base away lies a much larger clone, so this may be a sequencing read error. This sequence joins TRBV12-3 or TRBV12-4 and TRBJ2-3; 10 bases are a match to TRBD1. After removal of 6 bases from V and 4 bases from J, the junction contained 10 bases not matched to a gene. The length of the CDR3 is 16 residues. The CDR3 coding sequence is TGTGCCAGCAGGACCTGGGACAGGGGCCGCGCAGATACGCAGTATTTT. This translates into CASRTWDRGRADTQYF.

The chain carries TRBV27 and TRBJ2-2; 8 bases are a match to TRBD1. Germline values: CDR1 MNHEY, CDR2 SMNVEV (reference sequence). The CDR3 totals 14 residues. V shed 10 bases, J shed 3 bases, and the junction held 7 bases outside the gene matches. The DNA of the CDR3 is TGTGCCATCGGACAGGGAATGGACACCGGGGAGCTGTTTTTT. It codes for CAIGQGMDTGELFF.

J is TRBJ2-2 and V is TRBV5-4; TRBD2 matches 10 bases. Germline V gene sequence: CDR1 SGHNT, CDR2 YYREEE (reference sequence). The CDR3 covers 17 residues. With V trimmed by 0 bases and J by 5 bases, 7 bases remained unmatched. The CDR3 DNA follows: TGTGCCAGCAGCTTGGTAGTCGGACTAGCGGTTACCGGGGAGCTGTTTTTT. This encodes CASSLVVGLAVTGELFF.

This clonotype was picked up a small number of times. Here the CDR3 reads CASSVVRGTSNTGELFF. DNA of the CDR3: TGTGCCAGCAGCGTAGTGAGGGGGACATCGAACACCGGGGAGCTGTTTTTT. This rearrangement joins TRBV9 to TRBJ2-2; tentatively, D is TRBD1 (6 bases). The CDR3 sequence is 17 residues long. Trimming removed 0 bases at V and 0 bases at J, with 12 bases between. In germline, CDR1 is SGDLS, CDR2 YYNGEE.

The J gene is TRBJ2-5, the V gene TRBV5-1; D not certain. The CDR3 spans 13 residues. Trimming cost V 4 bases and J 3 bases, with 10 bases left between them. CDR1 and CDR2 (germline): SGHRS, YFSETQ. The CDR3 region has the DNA TGCGCCAGCAGCCCCGGATCCGAAGAGACCCAGTACTTC. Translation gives CASSPGSEETQYF.

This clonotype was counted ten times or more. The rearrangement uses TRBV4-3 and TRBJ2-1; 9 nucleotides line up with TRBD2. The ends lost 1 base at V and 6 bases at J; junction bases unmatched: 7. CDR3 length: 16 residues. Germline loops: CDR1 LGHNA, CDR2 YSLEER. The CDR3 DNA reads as TGCGCCAGCAGCCAAGCGGGCGGGAGGGCCACCAATGAGCAGTTCTTC. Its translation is CASSQAGGRATNEQFF.

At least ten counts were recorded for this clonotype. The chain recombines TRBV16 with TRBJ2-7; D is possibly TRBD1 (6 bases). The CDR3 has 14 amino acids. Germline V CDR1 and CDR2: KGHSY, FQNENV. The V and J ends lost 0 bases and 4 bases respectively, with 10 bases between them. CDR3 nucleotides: TGTGCCAGCAGCCAATCGGACAGTTGGTACGAGCAGTACTTC. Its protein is CASSQSDSWYEQYF.

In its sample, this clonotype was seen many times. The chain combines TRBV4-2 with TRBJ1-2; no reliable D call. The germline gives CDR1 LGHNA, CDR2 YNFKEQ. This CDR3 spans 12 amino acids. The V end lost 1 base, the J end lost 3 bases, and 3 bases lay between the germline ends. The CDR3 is CASSQGDYGYTF. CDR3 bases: TGTGCCAGCAGCCAAGGTGACTATGGCTACACCTTC.